This T cell receptor (beta chain) was sequenced in a study of blood T cell repertoires in COVID-19. During active infection, Seattle patients enrolled and were then monitored through disease. In the authors' workflow: Counts of nucleated cells, estimated from reference gene primer amplification, were obtained. Profiled with immunoSEQ multiplex PCR; TCRdb holds only in-frame clones, not every one. V, J and clone size derive from that table, while D and trimming were established from the DNA sequence. The sample shows fewer than 200,000 clones, 75% to 85% of them seen only once. This clone has just one count. Input material: peripheral blood. The clonotype comes from a woman aged 80 or over with COVID-19, enrolled during active disease.

CDR3 sequence reads: CASSVLPGTEAFF. The CDR3 DNA sequence: TGTGCCAGCAGTGTCCTGCCCGGCACTGAAGCTTTCTTT. The chain couples TRBV28 to TRBJ1-1; the D is unclear. Per the germline V gene, CDR1 is MDHEN and CDR2 is SYDVKM. The V end was cut by 5 bases, the J end by 4 bases, with 11 bases between. CDR3 length equals 13 residues.